A single sample gave rise to the 28 T cell receptor beta chains below, sequenced in a study of PD-L1 blockade in urothelial cancer. Using immunoSEQ multiplex PCR, the repertoire was profiled, and TCRdb retains in-frame clones only, with some absent. The sample lists tens of thousands of clones, around 90% occurring once. Material: PBMCs, obtained around atezolizumab (anti-PD-L1) treatment. The receptors come from a man aged 50 to 60 with urothelial cancer.

J is TRBJ2-7 and V is TRBV7-2; TRBD2 might be the D (5 bases). The V end was cut by 2 bases, the J end by 1 base, with 12 bases between. CDR3 size: 15 residues. Germline values: CDR1 SGHTA, CDR2 FQGNSA. CDR3 in DNA: TGTGCCAGCAGCTTATTGCCTAGCCTTTCCTACGAGCAGTACTTC. Translating gives CASSLLPSLSYEQYF.

In nucleotides, the CDR3 is TGTGCCTGGAGTGTTCTTGGTTATACAGGGGGCGCCTTCAGCTCTGGGGCCAACGTCCTGACTTTC. Protein product: CAWSVLGYTGGAFSSGANVLTF. V usage is TRBV30 and J usage is TRBJ2-6; 9 nucleotides align to TRBD1. The CDR3 length is 22 residues. J lost 0 bases, V lost 0 bases, and 18 bases had no gene match. Germline V CDR1 and CDR2: GTSNPN, SVGIG (reference sequence).

The chain has TRBV14 and TRBJ2-7; weak D call: TRBD2 (5 bases). The V gene lost 6 bases and the J gene lost 0 bases, with 9 bases spanning the gap. Germline V lookup: CDR1 SGHDN, CDR2 FVKESK. This CDR3 has 13 residues. CDR3 nucleotide sequence: TGTGCCAGCAGTAGGAGGAGCTCCTACGAGCAGTACTTC. Protein sequence: CASSRRSSYEQYF.

The chain joins TRBV27 to TRBJ2-7; the D gene is possibly TRBD2 (5 bases). Trimming pared 5 bases from V and 6 bases from J, leaving 14 bases between. Germline loops: CDR1 MNHEY, CDR2 SMNVEV (reference sequence). The CDR3 runs 13 residues. In DNA, the CDR3 is TGTGCCAGCAGTCCCGGACTGACGAGCGAGCAGTACTTC. Translated, it gives CASSPGLTSEQYF.

The chain links TRBV9 to TRBJ1-5; 7 positions agree with TRBD1. The V gene end was trimmed by 3 bases and the J gene end by 7 bases; junction bases not matched to a gene: 7. This CDR3 contains 14 residues. The germline CDR1 and CDR2 sequences are SGDLS and YYNGEE. Here the CDR3 reads CASSATGNSQPQHF. The CDR3 DNA reads TGTGCCAGCAGCGCGACAGGGAACAGCCAGCCCCAGCATTTT.

V is TRBV11-2 and J is TRBJ1-1, with D perhaps TRBD1 (5 bases). This CDR3 is 17 amino acids long. V lost 5 bases, J lost 0 bases, and 19 bases lay in between. CDR1 and CDR2 from the germline V gene are SGHAT and FQNNGV. The CDR3 DNA is TGTGCCAGCAGCCCTGGGCGTCGGAGGGACCTGAACACTGAAGCTTTCTTT. Translating it yields CASSPGRRRDLNTEAFF.

The chain carries TRBV27 and TRBJ2-5; D may be TRBD2 (6 bases). The CDR3 contains 14 residues. V was cut by 2 bases and J by 5 bases, with 12 bases left in between. The germline V gene encodes CDR1 MNHEY and CDR2 SMNVEV (reference sequence). The CDR3 loop reads CASSLVGGRETQYF. In DNA, the CDR3 is TGTGCCAGCAGTTTAGTGGGGGGAAGGGAGACCCAGTACTTC.

This clone has only a few counts. The chain carries TRBV5-6 and TRBJ1-6, with D perhaps matching TRBD1 (6 bases). The CDR3 consists of 13 residues. Trimming removed 2 bases from V and 7 bases from J, with 7 bases in between. From germline, CDR1 is SGHDT and CDR2 YYEEEE. CDR3 protein: CASSFDRNSPLHF. CDR3 bases: TGTGCCAGCAGCTTTGACAGGAATTCACCCCTCCACTTT.

The chain employs TRBV27 and TRBJ2-5, with 7 bases matching TRBD1. The closer fit of TRBJ2-7 to the DNA end suggests the J call may be wrong. The germline V gene encodes CDR1 MNHEY and CDR2 SMNVEV (reference sequence). This CDR3 comprises 15 residues. The CDR3 region is CASSLRQGFYYEQYF. In nucleotides, the CDR3 is TGTGCCAGCAGTTTACGACAGGGATTTTACTACGAGCAGTACTTC.

This chain uses TRBV13 with TRBJ2-7; 14 bases agree with TRBD2. Germline values: CDR1 PRHDT, CDR2 FYEKMQ (reference sequence). The CDR3 consists of 19 residues. V shed 3 bases, J shed 0 bases, and the junction held 10 bases outside the gene matches. The CDR3 sequence is CASSFGLAGGGMSSYEQYF. Here the CDR3 DNA reads TGTGCCAGCAGCTTCGGACTAGCGGGGGGCGGAATGAGCTCCTACGAGCAGTACTTC. The variable domain in full, with the rest retrieved from reference TRBV13 and TRBJ2-7, is AAGVIQSPRHLIKEKRETATLKCYPIPRHDTVYWYQQGPGQDPQFLISFYEKMQSDKGSIPDRFSAQQFSDYHSELNMSSLELGDSALYFCASSFGLAGGGMSSYEQYFGPGTRLTVT.

Only a few counts were recorded for this clone. The CDR3 loop reads CASSLIAFSPNTEAFF. The CDR3 DNA is TGTGCCAGTAGCCTAATAGCTTTCAGCCCCAACACTGAAGCTTTCTTT. V is TRBV19 and J is TRBJ1-1; no clear D gene. CDR1 is LNHDA and CDR2 is SQIVND in the germline V gene (reference sequence). CDR3 size: 16 residues. Trimming shortened V by 6 bases and J by 2 bases, and 19 bases separated the two germline ends.

The gene calls are TRBV27 and TRBJ2-3; 7 bases are a match to TRBD1. Germline CDR1 and CDR2: MNHEY and SMNVEV (reference sequence). The CDR3 is 16 residues long. V shed 5 bases, J shed 2 bases, and the junction held 10 bases outside the gene matches. The CDR3 DNA reads TGTGCCAGCAGTCTTTTAGCAGGGGGAAACACAGATACGCAGTATTTT. This gives the protein CASSLLAGGNTDTQYF.

V usage is TRBV5-1 and J usage is TRBJ1-1, with 8 nucleotides matching TRBD1. Trimming took 3 bases from V and 0 from J; bases not matched to a gene: 7. CDR3 length: 16 residues. Germline V gene data show CDR1 as SGHRS and CDR2 as YFSETQ. The CDR3, as DNA: TGCGCCAGCAGCTCCGCCCGGACAGGGATGAACACTGAAGCTTTCTTT. Translation: CASSSARTGMNTEAFF.

J is TRBJ2-5 and V is TRBV10-2; 11 nucleotides align to TRBD2. Unmatched junction bases numbered 7, after V lost 5 bases and J lost 2 bases. This CDR3 comprises 16 residues. CDR1 and CDR2 from the germline V gene are WSHSY and SAAADI. CDR3 in amino acids: CASSLRGLAVQETQYF. As DNA, the CDR3 is TGCGCCAGCAGTTTAAGGGGACTAGCGGTACAAGAGACCCAGTACTTC.

The J gene is TRBJ2-7, the V gene TRBV2; 8 bases match TRBD1. The CDR3 has 15 residues. Germline loops: CDR1 SNHLY, CDR2 FYNNEI. V was pared by 0 bases and J by 4 bases, with 5 bases of the junction left unmatched. The CDR3 sequence: CASSEAITGGYEQYF. The CDR3 bases are TGTGCCAGCAGTGAAGCTATAACAGGGGGGTACGAGCAGTACTTC.

The genes are TRBV18 and TRBJ1-5; TRBD1 matches at 12 bases. V lost 4 bases, J lost 2 bases, and 9 bases stayed unmatched. CDR1 KGHSH and CDR2 LQKENI come from the germline V gene. The CDR3 loop spans 18 amino acids. The CDR3 nucleotides are TGTGCCAGCTCACTAGGGACAGGGGGCCCTAGGGGCAATCAGCCCCAGCATTTT. Amino acid sequence: CASSLGTGGPRGNQPQHF.

This chain links TRBV6-6 with TRBJ2-7; TRBD2 is a possible D gene (5 bases). This CDR3 has 14 amino acids. The V and J ends lost 6 bases and 4 bases respectively, with 16 bases between them. Germline V gives CDR1 MNHNY, CDR2 SVGAGI (reference sequence). The CDR3 coding sequence is TGTGCCAGCAGAACCGGCCTACTAGATTACGAGCAGTACTTC. It is translated as CASRTGLLDYEQYF.

This clone was detected only a few times. The genes are TRBV19 and TRBJ2-1; D remains unclear. Trimming cost V 5 bases and J 1 base, with 9 bases left between them. Germline V gives CDR1 LNHDA, CDR2 SQIVND (reference sequence). The CDR3 covers 14 residues. CDR3 loop: CASSEHSSYNEQFF. The CDR3 DNA sequence: TGTGCCAGTAGTGAGCATAGTTCCTACAATGAGCAGTTCTTC. Full variable domain (rest looked up from reference TRBV19 and TRBJ2-1): DGGITQSPKYLFRKEGQNVTLSCEQNLNHDAMYWYRQDPGQGLRLIYYSQIVNDFQKGDIAEGYSVSREKKESFPLTVTSAQKNPTAFYLCASSEHSSYNEQFFGPGTRLTVL.

V and J are TRBV7-9 and TRBJ2-7; 10 nucleotides align to TRBD1. CDR3 length equals 14 residues. The ends lost 6 bases at V and 3 bases at J; junction bases unmatched: 5. CDR1 is SEHNR and CDR2 is FQNEAQ in the germline V gene (reference sequence). DNA for the CDR3: TGTGCCAGCAGACCTGGACAGGGGGGCTACGAGCAGTACTTC. Its translation is CASRPGQGGYEQYF.

The chain carries TRBV10-2 and TRBJ2-3; the match to TRBD2 covers 11 bases. J lost 5 bases, V lost 3 bases, and 10 bases had no gene match. The CDR3 consists of 17 residues. CDR1 WSHSY and CDR2 SAAADI come from the germline V gene. CDR3 sequence reads: CASSEIRLAGNRDTQYF. DNA of the CDR3: TGCGCCAGCAGTGAAATCCGACTAGCGGGAAACAGAGATACGCAGTATTTT.

The V and J genes are TRBV18 and TRBJ2-3; 14 bases line up with TRBD2. Trimming removed 1 base from V and 6 bases from J; junction bases left unmatched: 9. Per the germline V gene, CDR1 is KGHSH and CDR2 is LQKENI. The CDR3 length is 18 residues. Here the CDR3 reads CASSPLGTSGRKPDTQYF. For the CDR3, the DNA is TGTGCCAGCTCACCACTCGGGACTAGCGGGAGAAAGCCTGATACGCAGTATTTT.

The J gene is TRBJ1-2, the V gene TRBV10-2; no clear D. V lost 8 bases to trimming and J lost 3 bases, with 13 bases between them. Germline assignment: CDR1 WSHSY and CDR2 SAAADI. There are 13 residues in the CDR3. Written as DNA, the CDR3 is TGCGCCAGCCTCAGGTCTCGGTACTATGGCTACACCTTC. Protein product: CASLRSRYYGYTF.

This clone was counted a single time. The V and J genes are TRBV30 and TRBJ2-5; D is undetermined. This CDR3 comprises 12 residues. V was trimmed by 1 base and J by 2 bases, leaving 5 bases between them. The germline V gene has CDR1 GTSNPN and CDR2 SVGIG (reference sequence). CDR3 amino acids: CAWSGRQETQYF. The CDR3 DNA sequence: TGTGCCTGGAGTGGGCGGCAAGAGACCCAGTACTTC.

The chain is built from TRBV6-1 and TRBJ2-1, with 16 bases fitting TRBD2. This CDR3 spans 20 amino acids. With 4 bases clipped from V and 2 bases from J, the junction kept 11 bases outside the gene matches. Germline loops: CDR1 MNHNS, CDR2 SASEGT. For the CDR3, the DNA is TGTGCCAGCAGTGCTCAGGGGGCCGGGACTAGCGGGAGGGCCTACAATGAGCAGTTCTTC. It codes for CASSAQGAGTSGRAYNEQFF.

V usage is TRBV10-1 and J usage is TRBJ2-5; 13 positions match TRBD2. V trimming: 2 bases; J trimming: 6 bases; junction bases outside the gene matches: 3. This CDR3 is built from 15 residues. Germline CDR1 reads WNHNN; CDR2 reads SYGVQD (reference sequence). CDR3 region: CASSEGTSGKKTQYF. DNA of the CDR3: TGCGCCAGCAGTGAGGGGACTAGCGGGAAGAAGACCCAGTACTTC.

J is TRBJ1-4 and V is TRBV6-5, with a tentative D call TRBD1 (5 bases). This CDR3 is 13 amino acids long. Trimming removed 2 bases at V and 11 bases at J, with 12 bases between. Germline CDR1 and CDR2: MNHEY and SVGAGI. The CDR3 DNA is TGTGCCAGCAGTTACCGGGGGACCGGGAAACTGTTTTTT. Encoded protein: CASSYRGTGKLFF.

The chain carries TRBV30 and TRBJ2-5; weak D call: TRBD2 (5 bases). This CDR3 region has 13 residues. Per germline, CDR1 GTSNPN and CDR2 SVGIG (reference sequence). Trimming took 1 base from V and 5 from J, leaving 11 bases between them. The CDR3 DNA follows: TGTGCCTGGAGTGCCGGCGGGCGGGAGACCCAGTACTTC. It encodes CAWSAGGRETQYF.

In the case of this clone: The junction does not match germline at one end; this may be a read error. CDR3 coding DNA: TGTGCCACCAGCGGAGAGACTAGTTTGTCGTACGAGCAGTACTTC. Translation gives CATSGETSLSYEQYF. The V call is TRBV15, the J call TRBJ2-7; weak D call: TRBD2 (6 bases). Germline V lookup: CDR1 LNHNV, CDR2 YYDKDF (reference sequence). The CDR3 sequence is 15 residues long.